These 6 T cell receptor beta chains share one sample of origin, sequenced in a study of CD4+ T cells in melanoma. TCRdb's copy holds only in-frame clones and misses some; the assay was immunoSEQ multiplex PCR. The profile covers around 19,000 clones, with roughly 80% appearing a single time and 5% to 6.5% taken by the ten largest. Sequencing input: cells from a culture (not recorded whether cultured in vitro). Receptors were obtained from a human donor with melanoma.

By share of the sample, this clone is medium-sized. The rearrangement links TRBV21-1 to TRBJ1-5. TRBV21-1 is a pseudogene locus. The CDR3 runs to 15 residues. This CDR3 is CASELRPGSNQPQHF. The CDR3 DNA is TGTGCCAGCGAACTTCGGCCGGGGAGCAATCAGCCCCAGCATTTT.

The J gene is TRBJ2-5, the V gene TRBV11-2, with D possibly TRBD2 on 7 matching bases. Germline lookup yields CDR1 SGHAT and CDR2 FQNNGV. CDR3 size: 16 residues. V lost 1 base to trimming and J lost 4 bases, with 16 bases between them. Here the CDR3 DNA reads TGTGCCAGCAGCTTAGCCGGAGGGGGGGCCAGAGAGACCCAGTACTTC. It translates to CASSLAGGGARETQYF.

This clone was observed a single time. This chain connects TRBV14 to TRBJ2-3, with 9 bases fitting TRBD2. The CDR3 spans 17 residues. J gave up 4 bases and V 1 base, and 9 bases lay outside the gene matches. CDR1 and CDR2 from the germline V gene are SGHDN and FVKESK. DNA for the CDR3: TGTGCCAGCAGCCAAGCCCAGGGACTAGCCCGAGCAGATACGCAGTATTTT. Translation: CASSQAQGLARADTQYF.

The genes are TRBV29-1 and TRBJ2-3; D is perhaps TRBD1 (5 bases). Germline assignment: CDR1 SQVTM and CDR2 ANQGSEA. There are 16 residues in the CDR3. Trimming stripped 6 bases from V and 1 base from J, with 20 bases between. The CDR3 sequence is CSVLGLPRQRTDTQYF. CDR3 nucleotides: TGCAGCGTCCTAGGGCTACCGAGACAGCGCACAGATACGCAGTATTTT.

This sequence joins TRBV5-8 and TRBJ2-7; D is unresolved. The germline V and J ends were trimmed by 5 bases and 0 bases, with 12 bases remaining between them. Germline CDR1 and CDR2: SGHTS and YDEGEE. This CDR3 comprises 14 residues. The CDR3 DNA is TGTGCCAGCAGGCAACCGGGCTACTCCTACGAGCAGTACTTC. The encoded protein is CASRQPGYSYEQYF.

The genes are TRBV5-1 and TRBJ2-7; 10 bases match TRBD1. V lost 3 bases, J lost 4 bases, and 4 bases stayed unmatched. Germline CDR1 SGHRS, CDR2 YFSETQ. The CDR3 extends over 14 amino acids. This CDR3 is CASSWGDRGYEQYF. The CDR3 bases are TGCGCCAGCAGCTGGGGGGACAGGGGTTACGAGCAGTACTTC.